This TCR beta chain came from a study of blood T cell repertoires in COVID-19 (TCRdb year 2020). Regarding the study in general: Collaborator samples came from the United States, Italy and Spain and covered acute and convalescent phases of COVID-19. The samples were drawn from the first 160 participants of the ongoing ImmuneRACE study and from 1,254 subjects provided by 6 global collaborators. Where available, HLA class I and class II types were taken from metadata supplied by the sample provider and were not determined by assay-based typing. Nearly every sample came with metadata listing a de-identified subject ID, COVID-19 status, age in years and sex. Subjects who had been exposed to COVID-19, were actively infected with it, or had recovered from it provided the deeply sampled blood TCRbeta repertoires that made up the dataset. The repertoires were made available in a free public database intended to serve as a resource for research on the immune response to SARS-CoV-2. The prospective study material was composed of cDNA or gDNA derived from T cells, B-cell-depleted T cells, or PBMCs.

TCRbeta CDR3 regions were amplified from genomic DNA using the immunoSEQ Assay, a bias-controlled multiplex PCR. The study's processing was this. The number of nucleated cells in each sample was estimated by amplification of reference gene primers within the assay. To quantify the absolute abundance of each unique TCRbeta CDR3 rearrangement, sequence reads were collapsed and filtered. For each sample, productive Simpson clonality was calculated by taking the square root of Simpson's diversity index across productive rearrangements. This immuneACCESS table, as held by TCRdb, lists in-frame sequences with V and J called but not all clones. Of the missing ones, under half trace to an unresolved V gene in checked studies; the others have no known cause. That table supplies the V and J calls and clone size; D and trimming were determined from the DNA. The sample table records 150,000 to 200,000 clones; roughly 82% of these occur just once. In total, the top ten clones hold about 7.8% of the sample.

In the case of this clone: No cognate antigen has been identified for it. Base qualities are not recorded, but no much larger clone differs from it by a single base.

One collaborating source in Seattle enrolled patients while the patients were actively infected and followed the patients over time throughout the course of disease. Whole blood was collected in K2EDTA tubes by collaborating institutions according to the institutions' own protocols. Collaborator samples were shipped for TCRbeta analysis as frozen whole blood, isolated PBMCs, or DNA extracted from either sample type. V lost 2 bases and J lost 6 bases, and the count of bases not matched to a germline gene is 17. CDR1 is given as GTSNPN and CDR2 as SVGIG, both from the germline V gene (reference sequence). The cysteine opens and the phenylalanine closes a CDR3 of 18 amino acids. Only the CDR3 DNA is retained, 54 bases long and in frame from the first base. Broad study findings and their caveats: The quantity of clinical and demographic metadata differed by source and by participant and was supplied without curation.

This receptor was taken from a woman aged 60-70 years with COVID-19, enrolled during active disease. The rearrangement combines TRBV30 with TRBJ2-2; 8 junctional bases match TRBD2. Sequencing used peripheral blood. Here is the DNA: TGTGCCTGGAGTTCGCCGGGAGGGGGGACAACAAGCGCCGGGGAGCTGTTTTTT. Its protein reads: CAWSSPGGGTTSAGELFF.